This TCR beta chain comes out of a study of T-cell memory formation after mild COVID-19. Points from the study as a whole: Contracting clones from day 15 to 85 showed balanced CD4/CD8; later expanders favored CD4+. Memory cells collected pre-infection included some clones that later responded, suggesting cross-reactive memory joined. Second-wave clones peaking on day 37 lacked confirmed SARS-CoV-2 specificity.

Per the germline V gene, CDR1 is SQVTM and CDR2 is ANQGSEA. The length of the CDR3 is 12 residues. TCRdb itself ran the 5' RACE reads through MiXCR, one entry per CDR3 protein. The sample has tens of thousands of distinct CDR3 sequences, around 27% seen once. This clonotype showed up just a few times. What it binds is not known. The junction does not match germline at one end; this may be a read error. The material sequenced was PBMCs or a T cell subset sorted from them (not recorded which). This receptor was taken from a man aged 18-30 years who had mild COVID-19 (a few samples of this study predate the infection). Cell type and time point are not known. The V gene is TRBV29-1, the J gene TRBJ1-1; tentatively, D is TRBD1 (6 bases). CDR3 residues: CSVEGGLTEAFF. The CDR3 DNA reads TGCAGCGTCGAAGGGGGTCTCACTGAAGCTTTCTTT.